One sample yielded the 30 T cell receptor beta chains listed below, sequenced in a study of blood T cell repertoires in COVID-19. Some clones are missing from TCRdb's copy, which holds only in-frame ones; the method was immunoSEQ multiplex PCR. The data show 150,000 to 200,000 clones, around four fifths seen once. Input material: PBMCs or T cells enriched from blood (not recorded which). These receptors were taken from a woman aged 55-69 years who had recovered from COVID-19.

In nucleotides, the CDR3 is TGTGCCAGCAGCCAAGGCCCGGGTACCCAGCCCCAGCATTTT. It codes for CASSQGPGTQPQHF. The chain recombines TRBV3-1 (or the pseudogene TRBV3-2) with TRBJ1-5, with D unclear. The germline CDR1 and CDR2 sequences are LGHDT and YNNKEL (reference sequence). The CDR3 covers 14 residues. Trimming took 1 base from V and 7 from J, leaving 11 bases between them.

J is TRBJ1-2 and V is TRBV30; D may be TRBD1 (5 bases). CDR3 size: 12 residues. Germline V gene sequence: CDR1 GTSNPN, CDR2 SVGIG (reference sequence). V lost 2 bases and J lost 8, with 12 bases in between. CDR3: CAWSSGIGGYTF. The CDR3, as DNA: TGTGCCTGGAGTTCAGGGATAGGGGGCTACACCTTC.

This clone was observed once. The chain has TRBV11-3 and TRBJ2-1; 7 bases line up with TRBD2. Germline V lookup: CDR1 SGHNT, CDR2 YENEEA. The junction had 12 bases not matched to a gene; V was cut back by 4 bases and J by 6 bases. The CDR3 consists of 16 residues. CDR3 in DNA: TGTGCCAGCAGCTCCCTAGGAGGGAGGGCCAGCAATGAGCAGTTCTTC. This codes for CASSSLGGRASNEQFF. The variable domain in full, completed from reference TRBV11-3 and TRBJ2-1, reads EAGVVQSPRYKIIEKKQPVAFWCNPISGHNTLYWYLQNLGQGPELLIRYENEEAVDDSQLPKDRFSAERLKGVDSTLKIQPAELGDSAVYLCASSSLGGRASNEQFFGPGTRLTVL.

The chain is built from TRBV5-1 and TRBJ2-7, with TRBD1 as a possible D gene (5 bases). This CDR3 has 13 amino acids. V lost 5 bases to trimming and J lost 2 bases, with 11 bases between them. CDR1 and CDR2 from the germline V gene are SGHRS and YFSETQ. The CDR3 here is CASRDDSAYEQYF. Here the CDR3 DNA reads TGCGCCAGCAGGGATGACAGTGCCTACGAGCAGTACTTC.

This chain links TRBV2 with TRBJ1-2; D gene uncertain. In germline, CDR1 is SNHLY, CDR2 FYNNEI. With 3 bases removed from V and 2 bases from J, the gap between germline ends came to 7 bases. The CDR3 contains 13 residues. CDR3 DNA sequence: TGTGCCAGCAGTGATTACGGGAACTATGGCTACACCTTC. Translated: CASSDYGNYGYTF. Variable domain in full (rest from reference TRBV2 and TRBJ1-2): EPEVTQTPSHQVTQMGQEVILRCVPISNHLYFYWYRQILGQKVEFLVSFYNNEISEKSEIFDDQFSVERPDGSNFTLKIRSTKLEDSAMYFCASSDYGNYGYTFGSGTRLTVV.

J is TRBJ2-2 and V is TRBV4-2; TRBD1 aligns across 7 bases. The V gene's germline CDR1 is LGHNA and CDR2 YNFKEQ. J lost 4 bases, V lost 4 bases, and 6 bases had no gene match. The CDR3 is made up of 15 amino acids. The CDR3 loop reads CASSPGRGRTGELFF. Written as DNA, the CDR3 is TGTGCCAGCAGCCCGGGAAGGGGGCGCACCGGGGAGCTGTTTTTT.

This clone appeared once. The V and J genes are TRBV7-9 and TRBJ2-5; D might be TRBD2 (5 bases). The CDR3 contains 16 residues. Germline CDR1 SEHNR, CDR2 FQNEAQ (reference sequence). The ends were cut back, 2 bases at V and 0 bases at J, with 13 bases in the middle. In nucleotides, the CDR3 is TGTGCCAGCAGCTTAACAGACTACCGTTACCAAGAGACCCAGTACTTC. Translated, it gives CASSLTDYRYQETQYF.

V gene TRBV4-1 combines with J gene TRBJ2-4, with D possibly being TRBD1 (6 bases). Trimming pared 0 bases from V and 1 base from J, leaving 13 bases between. The CDR3 runs 17 residues. Per the germline V gene, CDR1 is MGHRA and CDR2 is YSYEKL. CDR3 DNA sequence: TGCGCCAGCAGCCAAGATGGGGTAGACAGGGCCAAAAACATTCAGTACTTC. Protein product: CASSQDGVDRAKNIQYF.

The chain recombines TRBV10-3 with TRBJ1-2, with D possibly being TRBD1 (5 bases). V lost 6 bases to trimming and J lost 4 bases, with 9 bases between them. Per germline, CDR1 ENHRY and CDR2 SYGVKD. CDR3 length: 12 amino acids. The CDR3 is CAIRTGGYGYTF. The CDR3 region has the DNA TGTGCCATCAGGACCGGGGGCTATGGCTACACCTTC.

The rearrangement joins TRBV11-2 to TRBJ2-2; D is uncertain. CDR3 length equals 13 residues. V gave up 6 bases and J gave up 1 base, with 6 bases separating them. Germline CDR1 SGHAT, CDR2 FQNNGV. CDR3 DNA: TGTGCCAGCAGGCGTGTGAACACCGGGGAGCTGTTTTTT. Its translation: CASRRVNTGELFF.

The chain couples TRBV2 to TRBJ2-1, with 9 nucleotides matching TRBD2. Germline V gene sequence: CDR1 SNHLY, CDR2 FYNNEI. This CDR3 spans 15 amino acids. J was trimmed by 6 bases and V by 7 bases; bases with no gene match: 10. The CDR3 sequence is CASTPGLANVNEQFF. The CDR3 DNA is TGTGCCAGCACTCCGGGACTAGCAAATGTCAATGAGCAGTTCTTC.

This rearrangement joins TRBV28 to TRBJ2-1; 10 nucleotides agree with TRBD1. CDR1 and CDR2 (germline): MDHEN, SYDVKM. The CDR3 extends over 14 amino acids. Unmatched junction bases numbered 7, after V lost 6 bases and J lost 8 bases. This CDR3 is CASSDRGRLYEQFF. The DNA of the CDR3 is TGTGCCAGCAGCGACAGGGGGCGTCTCTATGAGCAGTTCTTC.

The V call is TRBV6-5, the J call TRBJ1-2; tentatively, D is TRBD1 (5 bases). The germline CDR1 and CDR2 sequences are MNHEY and SVGAGI. The CDR3 spans 13 residues. The V and J ends lost 8 bases and 3 bases respectively, with 13 bases between them. The CDR3 DNA follows: TGTGCCAGCTCCTCGGGGGACCACTATGGCTACACCTTC. Its translation is CASSSGDHYGYTF.

The chain combines TRBV28 with TRBJ1-5; 7 bases are a match to TRBD1. From germline, CDR1 is MDHEN and CDR2 SYDVKM. The CDR3 is 16 amino acids. J gave up 3 bases and V 6 bases, and 11 bases lay outside the gene matches. CDR3 protein: CASSSPQGGSNQPQHF. DNA of the CDR3: TGTGCCAGCAGCTCTCCGCAGGGGGGATCCAATCAGCCCCAGCATTTT.

The CDR3 nucleotides read TGTGCCAGTAGTACGGACAGGGGGTCCTCACCCCTCCACTTT. It translates to CASSTDRGSSPLHF. The chain carries TRBV19 and TRBJ1-6, with TRBD1 matching 10 bases. Per the germline V gene, CDR1 is LNHDA and CDR2 is SQIVND (reference sequence). V dropped 4 bases and J dropped 10; count of bases not matched to a gene: 4. The CDR3 runs 14 residues.

This clone was found once. This sequence joins TRBV12-3 or TRBV12-4 and TRBJ1-3; D not certain. V was shortened by 5 bases and J by 4 bases, with 9 bases between the two germline ends. The CDR3 has 13 amino acids. CDR3 sequence reads: CASSPSLGNTIYF. CDR3 sequence (DNA): TGTGCCAGCAGTCCTTCCCTGGGAAACACCATATATTTT.

This chain connects TRBV28 to TRBJ2-1; TRBD2 matches at 11 bases. Losses at the gene ends were 3 bases for V and 10 bases for J; bases not matched to a gene: 5. CDR3 size: 14 residues. Looked up from germline, CDR1 is MDHEN and CDR2 is SYDVKM. CDR3 sequence: CASSFSGRAVEQFF. CDR3 nucleotides: TGTGCCAGCAGTTTTAGCGGGAGGGCTGTCGAGCAGTTCTTC.

V and J are TRBV28 and TRBJ2-7; 8 bases match TRBD2. Trimming cost V 7 bases and J 0 bases; bases outside gene matches: 8. The length of the CDR3 is 15 residues. Germline values: CDR1 MDHEN, CDR2 SYDVKM. In DNA, the CDR3 is TGTGCCAGCAATCCCTCGGGGGGGTCCTCCTACGAGCAGTACTTC. It is translated as CASNPSGGSSYEQYF.

The CDR3 loop reads CASRAGLADQDTQYF. DNA for the CDR3: TGTGCCAGCAGGGCGGGACTAGCGGACCAAGATACGCAGTATTTT. The chain is built from TRBV3-1 (or the pseudogene TRBV3-2) and TRBJ2-3; 11 positions agree with TRBD2. This CDR3 comprises 15 residues. From germline, CDR1 is LGHDT and CDR2 YNNKEL (reference sequence). V shed 6 bases and J 5 bases; nucleotides not matched to a gene: 7.

The chain combines TRBV5-6 with TRBJ1-2; D gene unclear. Germline loops: CDR1 SGHDT, CDR2 YYEEEE. V was pared by 0 bases and J by 1 base, with 4 bases between. The CDR3 contains 13 residues. CDR3 coding DNA: TGTGCCAGCAGCTTGGTCGGTAACTATGGCTACACCTTC. It is translated as CASSLVGNYGYTF. The full variable domain, its missing parts supplied by reference TRBV5-6 and TRBJ1-2, is DAGVTQSPTHLIKTRGQQVTLRCSPKSGHDTVSWYQQALGQGPQFIFQYYEEEERQRGNFPDRFSGHQFPNYSSELNVNALLLGDSALYLCASSLVGNYGYTFGSGTRLTVV.

This chain uses TRBV4-1 with TRBJ2-2; TRBD2 aligns across 12 bases. This CDR3 spans 19 amino acids. After removal of 0 bases from V and 3 bases from J, the junction contained 8 bases not matched to a gene. The germline V gene has CDR1 MGHRA and CDR2 YSYEKL. CDR3 DNA: TGCGCCAGCAGCCAAGACGGGCTAGCGGGGGGGCCAGACACCGGGGAGCTGTTTTTT. Translation: CASSQDGLAGGPDTGELFF.

The chain employs TRBV12-3 or TRBV12-4 and TRBJ2-2, with a weak D call TRBD1 (5 bases). The CDR3 extends over 13 amino acids. V lost 5 bases, J lost 6 bases, and 10 bases lay in between. This chain's CDR3 is CASSGRASGELFF. The CDR3 bases are TGTGCCAGCAGTGGCAGGGCTTCCGGGGAGCTGTTTTTT.

The rearrangement links TRBV5-1 to TRBJ2-5; no clear D gene. Trimming took off 2 bases at V and 4 bases at J, with 9 bases between the two ends. In germline, CDR1 is SGHRS, CDR2 YFSETQ. This CDR3 region has 13 residues. This chain's CDR3 is CASSLLAIETQYF. The CDR3 bases are TGCGCCAGCAGCTTACTTGCAATAGAGACCCAGTACTTC.

The V gene is TRBV19, the J gene TRBJ1-1; 11 bases are shared with TRBD1. The CDR3 spans 15 residues. Germline V gene lookup returns CDR1 LNHDA and CDR2 SQIVND (reference sequence). J gave up 6 bases and V 6 bases, and 9 bases lay outside the gene matches. CDR3 sequence: CASRPPGTGGAEAFF. CDR3 bases: TGTGCCAGTAGGCCCCCTGGGACAGGGGGGGCTGAAGCTTTCTTT.

This clone was seen just once. The gene calls are TRBV6-1 and TRBJ2-2; 9 nucleotides line up with TRBD1. The V and J ends lost 5 bases and 4 bases, in that order; junction bases with no gene match: 8. The germline V gene has CDR1 MNHNS and CDR2 SASEGT. The CDR3 totals 16 residues. CDR3 sequence: CASSQGGTGLTGELFF. CDR3 nucleotide sequence: TGTGCCAGCAGTCAAGGTGGGACAGGGCTCACCGGGGAGCTGTTTTTT.

This chain joins TRBV30 and TRBJ2-2; 9 bases match TRBD2. The V gene end was trimmed by 5 bases and the J gene end by 6 bases; junction bases not matched to a gene: 16. The CDR3 extends over 17 amino acids. Germline CDR1 reads GTSNPN; CDR2 reads SVGIG (reference sequence). CDR3: CAWFPTSGLRIAGELFF. The DNA for the CDR3 is TGTGCCTGGTTCCCCACTAGCGGGTTGAGGATTGCCGGGGAGCTGTTTTTT. Together with reference TRBV30 and TRBJ2-2, the CDR3 gives the full variable domain: SQTIHQWPATLVQPVGSPLSLECTVEGTSNPNLYWYRQAAGRGLQLLFYSVGIGQISSEVPQNLSASRPQDRQFILSSKKLLLSDSGFYLCAWFPTSGLRIAGELFFGEGSRLTVL.

This chain connects TRBV6-4 to TRBJ2-1, with TRBD2 identical over 11 bases. This CDR3 has 14 residues. J lost 5 bases, V lost 8 bases, and 5 bases had no gene match. Germline CDR1 and CDR2: MRHNA and SNTAGT. The CDR3 loop reads CASSTSGSHNEQFF. Here the CDR3 DNA reads TGTGCCAGCTCCACTAGCGGGAGCCACAATGAGCAGTTCTTC.

This chain links TRBV27 with TRBJ2-7, with D possibly being TRBD1 (5 bases). CDR1 and CDR2 from the germline V gene are MNHEY and SMNVEV (reference sequence). Trimming took 1 base from V and 6 from J, leaving 13 bases between them. The CDR3 is 14 amino acids. The CDR3 spells CASSLYPGYSEQYF. CDR3 sequence (DNA): TGTGCCAGCAGTTTATATCCAGGGTATAGCGAGCAGTACTTC.

V usage is TRBV11-2 and J usage is TRBJ2-7, with D uncertain. CDR1 is SGHAT and CDR2 is FQNNGV in the germline V gene. Deletions cut 6 bases from V and 3 bases from J, with 12 bases between. CDR3 length: 13 residues. The CDR3 spells CASSLGSRYEQYF. CDR3 nucleotides: TGTGCCAGCAGTCTAGGAAGTCGCTACGAGCAGTACTTC.

CDR3 sequence: CASSATGQGDTEAFF. The CDR3 nucleotides read TGTGCCAGCAGCGCTACAGGGCAGGGAGACACTGAAGCTTTCTTT. The rearrangement uses TRBV9 and TRBJ1-1, with TRBD1 as a possible D gene (6 bases). The CDR3 sequence is 15 residues long. V gave up 3 bases and J gave up 3 bases, with 15 bases separating them. Germline CDR1 is SGDLS and CDR2 is YYNGEE.